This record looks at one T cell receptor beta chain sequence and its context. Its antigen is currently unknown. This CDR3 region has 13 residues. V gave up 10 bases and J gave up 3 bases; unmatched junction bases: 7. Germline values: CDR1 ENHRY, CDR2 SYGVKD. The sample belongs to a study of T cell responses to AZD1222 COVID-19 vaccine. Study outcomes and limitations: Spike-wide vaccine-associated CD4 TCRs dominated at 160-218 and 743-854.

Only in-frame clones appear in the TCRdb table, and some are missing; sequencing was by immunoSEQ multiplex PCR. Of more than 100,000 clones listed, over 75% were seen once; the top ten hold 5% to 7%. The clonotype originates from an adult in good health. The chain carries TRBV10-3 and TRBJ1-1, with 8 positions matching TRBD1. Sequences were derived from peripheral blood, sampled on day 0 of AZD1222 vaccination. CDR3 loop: CASMTGDHTEAFF. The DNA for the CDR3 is TGTGCCAGCATGACAGGGGACCACACTGAAGCTTTCTTT.